A single T cell receptor (beta chain) is shown here with its context. The target antigen is unknown. Here immunoSEQ multiplex PCR was the method, and the copy in TCRdb shows in-frame clones only, minus some. The sample shows a few hundred thousand clones, almost 90% of them seen only once. The data belong to a study of Ad26.COV2.S vaccination and SARS-CoV-2 variants. As for the study in general: Donor joined the COV1001 Ad26.COV2.S trial arm.

Indicated treatment: around 19 received Ad26.COV2.S at low or high dose, single or two shots; several received placebo; per-sample allocation not given. Sampling was performed 63 days after the first vaccine or placebo injection. Germline V gives CDR1 LNHDA, CDR2 SQIVND (reference sequence). The germline V and J ends were trimmed by 1 base and 3 bases, with 10 bases remaining between them. The CDR3 length is 14 residues. Study-level points and caveats: The study found higher spike-specific TCR breadth in vaccine than placebo recipients.

Sequences were derived from peripheral blood, sampled in a trial of Ad26.COV2.S vaccine versus placebo. This TCR was recovered from a person between 18 and 60 years old who received the Ad26.COV2.S COVID-19 vaccine or a placebo. The chain recombines TRBV19 with TRBJ2-7, with D perhaps TRBD1 (5 bases). The CDR3 region has the DNA TGTGCCAGTAGTATAGGGACAACTGGCTACGAGCAGTACTTC. Translation gives CASSIGTTGYEQYF.